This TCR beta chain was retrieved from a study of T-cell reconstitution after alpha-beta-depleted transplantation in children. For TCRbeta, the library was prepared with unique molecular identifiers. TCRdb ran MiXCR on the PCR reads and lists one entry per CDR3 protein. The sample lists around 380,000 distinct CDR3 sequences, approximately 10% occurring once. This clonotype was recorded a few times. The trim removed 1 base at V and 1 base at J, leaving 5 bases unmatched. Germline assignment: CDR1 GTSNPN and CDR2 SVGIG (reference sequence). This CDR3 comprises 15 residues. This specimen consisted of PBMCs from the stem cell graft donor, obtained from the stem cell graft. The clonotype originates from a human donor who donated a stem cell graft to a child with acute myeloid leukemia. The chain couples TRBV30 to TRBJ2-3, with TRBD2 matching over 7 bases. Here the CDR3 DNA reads TGTGCCTGGAGTGAGATAGCGGGCGGCACAGATACGCAGTATTTT. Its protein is CAWSEIAGGTDTQYF.